This T cell receptor (beta chain) is drawn from a study of T cell changes during pregnancy in multiple sclerosis. Trimming removed 3 bases from V and 5 bases from J, with 26 bases in between. Germline CDR1 GTSNPN, CDR2 SVGIG (reference sequence). This CDR3 region has 17 residues. Sequenced by immunoSEQ multiplex PCR; TCRdb stores in-frame clones only, minus some. The sample gives fewer than 110,000 clones, roughly 92% of which show up once; about 0.89% is in the top ten. The sequenced sample was peripheral blood, obtained after pregnancy. The J gene is TRBJ2-7, the V gene TRBV30, with D possibly being TRBD2 (6 bases). The origin of this receptor is a female donor with multiple sclerosis, enrolled in a pregnancy study. DNA for the CDR3: TGTGCCTGGAGCCCCATACATCGGGGGTTCCTAAGGGACGAGCAGTACTTC. The encoded protein is CAWSPIHRGFLRDEQYF.